Listed below are T cell receptor beta chains from one sample, sequenced in a study of human T cells and chemical hapten exposure. TCRdb analysed the RACE reads with MiXCR anew, one entry per CDR3 protein. The sample holds about 190,000 distinct CDR3 sequences, about 25% seen once. The input for sequencing was whole blood, taken in connection with sensitization to the hapten diphenylcyclopropenone (DPC). The receptors originated from a woman in her 40s with alopecia areata. Some clones in this sample may be carry-over from other donors' samples. The CDR3 runs from the conserved cysteine through the conserved F or W. The D gene is left open where the match is weak. Only part of the rows carry a size: once, few, many, or a class if the clone is expanded.

>few|TRBJ1-2|TRBV12-3/TRBV12-4|NA
TGTGCCAGCAGTAATGGAGGGGTCTATGGCTACACCTTC
CASSNGGVYGYTF
>NA|TRBJ1-6|TRBV12-3/TRBV12-4|TRBD1
TGTGCCAGCAAAAGACAGGGGAATTCACCCCTCCACTTT
CASKRQGNSPLHF
>NA|TRBJ2-2|TRBV5-1|TRBD2
TGCGCCAGCAAGTATAGACTAGCGGGAGCCGAAACCGGGGAGCTGTTTTTT
CASKYRLAGAETGELFF
>NA|TRBJ2-2|TRBV5-1|TRBD1
TGCGCCAGCAGCCGGGACAGAAACACCGGGGAGCTGTTTTTT
CASSRDRNTGELFF
>few|TRBJ1-2|TRBV29-1|TRBD1
TGCAGCGTCGACAGGGGAACGGATGGCTACACCTTC
CSVDRGTDGYTF
>few|TRBJ2-3|TRBV20-1|NA
TGCAGTGCTAGGGGAGGGGGAGATACGCAGTATTTT
CSARGGGDTQYF
>NA|TRBJ2-3|TRBV29-1|TRBD2
TGCAGCGTTGAAGTAGCGGGAGGCCAGGATACGCAGTATTTT
CSVEVAGGQDTQYF
>NA|TRBJ2-2|TRBV12-3/TRBV12-4|TRBD1
TGTGCCAGCAGGGGACAGACCACCGGGGAGCTGTTTTTT
CASRGQTTGELFF
>few|TRBJ1-2|TRBV5-6|NA
TGTGCCAGCCAAGAACCCGGGGACGCTAACTATGGCTACACCTTC
CASQEPGDANYGYTF
>few|TRBJ1-6|TRBV20-1|NA
TGCAGTGCTAGATCGGGGGGTGCAAATTCACCCCTCCACTTT
CSARSGGANSPLHF
>NA|TRBJ2-7|TRBV29-1|NA
TGCAGCGTGTCGCCGGGGAATACCTACGAGCAGTACTTC
CSVSPGNTYEQYF
>NA|TRBJ2-6|TRBV20-1|NA
TGCAGTGCTAGAGACACAACCTCTGGGGCCAACGTCCTGACTTTC
CSARDTTSGANVLTF